This T cell receptor (beta chain) was sequenced during a study of technical replicates of blood from several donors. With V trimmed by 10 bases and J by 1 base, 4 bases remained unmatched. Germline values: CDR1 LGHNT, CDR2 FRNRAP. The length of the CDR3 is 13 residues. The repertoire was sequenced with immunoSEQ multiplex PCR; TCRdb's copy has only in-frame clones and lacks some. The repertoire holds around 81,000 clones, with more than 80% as singletons. The clonotype originates from a human donor in good health. Some clones in this sample may be carry-over from other donors' samples. Sequencing was done on a sample of PBMCs. The gene calls are TRBV12-5 and TRBJ2-7; 10 nucleotides match TRBD2. The CDR3 region is CATGLAESYEQYF. The CDR3 nucleotides are TGTGCTACTGGACTAGCGGAGTCCTACGAGCAGTACTTC.